The 21 T cell receptor beta chains in this list originate from one sample, sequenced in a study of blood T cell repertoires in COVID-19. Measured with immunoSEQ multiplex PCR; TCRdb has only the in-frame clones, and not every one. The table has around 200,000 clones, approximately 91% seen once; the top ten hold around 1.5%. Sequencing input: peripheral blood. The receptors come from a man between 18 and 29 years old with active or convalescent COVID-19.

The chain links TRBV6-6 to TRBJ1-2; possibly TRBD1 for D (6 bases). The length of the CDR3 is 14 residues. The V gene lost 4 bases and the J gene lost 3 bases, with 12 bases spanning the gap. CDR1 is MNHNY and CDR2 is SVGAGI in the germline V gene (reference sequence). The CDR3, as DNA: TGTGCCAGCAGTTCTAGGGGGTCGGACTATGGCTACACCTTC. As protein: CASSSRGSDYGYTF.

This rearrangement joins TRBV5-1 to TRBJ1-4; perhaps TRBD1 as D (5 bases). Per germline, CDR1 SGHRS and CDR2 YFSETQ. CDR3 size: 14 residues. The V and J ends lost 0 bases and 8 bases respectively, with 11 bases between them. The CDR3 is CASSLGRDNEKLFF. The CDR3 region has the DNA TGCGCCAGCAGCTTGGGCAGGGATAACGAAAAACTGTTTTTT.

The J gene is TRBJ2-1, the V gene TRBV5-1; 9 bases agree with TRBD2. CDR3 length equals 16 residues. J gave up 3 bases and V 1 base, and 5 bases lay outside the gene matches. Germline CDR1 reads SGHRS; CDR2 reads YFSETQ. This CDR3 is CASSLLLAGSYNEQFF. CDR3 sequence (DNA): TGCGCCAGCAGCTTGCTGCTAGCGGGAAGCTACAATGAGCAGTTCTTC.

Here the CDR3 reads CAWSVGTGGNQPQHF. The CDR3 nucleotides are TGTGCCTGGAGTGTAGGGACAGGGGGCAATCAGCCCCAGCATTTT. The V call is TRBV30, the J call TRBJ1-5; 10 bases align to TRBD1. This CDR3 contains 15 residues. Per germline, CDR1 GTSNPN and CDR2 SVGIG (reference sequence). With 0 bases clipped from V and 2 bases from J, the junction kept 1 base outside the gene matches.

The chain combines TRBV5-1 with TRBJ2-5; 7 positions agree with TRBD1. From germline, CDR1 is SGHRS and CDR2 YFSETQ. V gave up 3 bases and J gave up 5 bases; unmatched junction bases: 16. The CDR3 runs 17 residues. In DNA, the CDR3 is TGCGCCAGCAGCTCGCAGACAGGGCCACGTACCACCGAGACCCAGTACTTC. Its translation: CASSSQTGPRTTETQYF.

The V gene is TRBV7-3, the J gene TRBJ1-6, with D possibly TRBD1 on 6 matching bases. Trimming took off 4 bases at V and 7 bases at J, with 20 bases between the two ends. There are 17 residues in the CDR3. Germline lookup yields CDR1 SGHTA and CDR2 FQGTGA. The CDR3, as DNA: TGTGCCAGCAGCTCCGAATCGGTCGGACAGCGAAATTCACCCCTCCACTTT. It yields the protein CASSSESVGQRNSPLHF. Full variable domain (outside the CDR3, taken from reference TRBV7-3 and TRBJ1-6): GAGVSQTPSNKVTEKGKYVELRCDPISGHTALYWYRQSLGQGPEFLIYFQGTGAADDSGLPNDRFFAVRPEGSVSTLKIQRTERGDSAVYLCASSSESVGQRNSPLHFGNGTRLTVT.

This chain joins TRBV10-3 and TRBJ2-6; 7 bases are shared with TRBD1. The CDR3 covers 17 residues. The trim removed 10 bases at V and 5 bases at J, leaving 17 bases unmatched. Per the germline V gene, CDR1 is ENHRY and CDR2 is SYGVKD. The CDR3 DNA sequence: TGTGCCACCAAAAACTCCGGGACAGAAGTCTGGGCCAACGTCCTGACTTTC. Protein: CATKNSGTEVWANVLTF.

As DNA, the CDR3 is TGTGCCAGCATAAGCATACTTAGCACAGATACGCAGTATTTT. Protein product: CASISILSTDTQYF. The chain joins TRBV6-5 to TRBJ2-3; D unresolved. V gave up 7 bases and J gave up 0 bases, with 11 bases separating them. The CDR3 is made up of 14 amino acids. Germline CDR1 and CDR2: MNHEY and SVGAGI.

The chain combines TRBV3-1 (or the pseudogene TRBV3-2) with TRBJ2-6, with TRBD1 matching 8 bases. The CDR3 runs to 20 residues. Germline lookup yields CDR1 LGHDT and CDR2 YNNKEL (reference sequence). Germline trimming cut 3 bases from V and 0 bases from J; bases unmatched to any gene: 13. The CDR3 region is CASSHPVFGQGPSGANVLTF. CDR3 in DNA: TGTGCCAGCAGCCATCCCGTTTTCGGACAGGGTCCCTCTGGGGCCAACGTCCTGACTTTC.

The chain uses TRBV11-2 and TRBJ1-2, with D perhaps TRBD1 (5 bases). V lost 0 bases, J lost 2 bases, and 13 bases lay in between. The CDR3 consists of 16 residues. The germline V gene has CDR1 SGHAT and CDR2 FQNNGV. The DNA of the CDR3 is TGTGCCAGCAGCTTAGATGGGGGGGGATCGAACTATGGCTACACCTTC. Residues: CASSLDGGGSNYGYTF. The entire variable domain, with the rest obtained from reference TRBV11-2 and TRBJ1-2, is as follows: EAGVAQSPRYKIIEKRQSVAFWCNPISGHATLYWYQQILGQGPKLLIQFQNNGVVDDSQLPKDRFSAERLKGVDSTLKIQPAKLEDSAVYLCASSLDGGGSNYGYTFGSGTRLTVV.

Written as DNA, the CDR3 is TGTGCCAGCAGTAAGCGGGTTCAAGCCACAGATACGCAGTATTTT. It codes for CASSKRVQATDTQYF. V is TRBV6-5 and J is TRBJ2-3; D may be TRBD2 (6 bases). The V and J ends lost 5 bases and 2 bases respectively, with 14 bases between them. In germline, CDR1 is MNHEY, CDR2 SVGAGI. The CDR3 consists of 15 residues.

This clone was found a few times. This chain connects TRBV10-2 to TRBJ1-1; TRBD1 matches at 9 bases. CDR1 is WSHSY, CDR2 SAAADI, per germline. Trimming at V came to 4 bases and at J to 4 bases, leaving 1 base not matched to a gene. The CDR3 contains 13 residues. Here the CDR3 DNA reads TGCGCCAGCAGTGTGGACAGGGGCACTGAAGCTTTCTTT. It specifies CASSVDRGTEAFF.

The rearrangement links TRBV28 to TRBJ2-3; 10 nucleotides match TRBD2. There are 13 residues in the CDR3. In germline, CDR1 is MDHEN, CDR2 SYDVKM. Trimming removed 5 bases from V and 5 bases from J; junction bases left unmatched: 1. CDR3 loop: CASSPSGGDTQYF. DNA for the CDR3: TGTGCCAGCAGTCCTAGCGGGGGAGATACGCAGTATTTT.

The gene calls are TRBV6-5 and TRBJ2-5; maybe TRBD1 (6 bases). Germline CDR1 reads MNHEY; CDR2 reads SVGAGI. Trimming left V 6 bases short and J 5 bases short, with 16 bases between. The CDR3 spans 14 residues. Here the CDR3 reads CASSRTRQGETQYF. For the CDR3, the DNA is TGTGCCAGCAGCCGCACCCGGCAGGGGGAGACCCAGTACTTC.

V is TRBV7-2 and J is TRBJ2-5; tentatively, D is TRBD1 (6 bases). V was pared by 1 base and J by 4 bases, with 10 bases between. The CDR3 contains 14 residues. Germline V gene lookup returns CDR1 SGHTA and CDR2 FQGNSA. The CDR3 nucleotides are TGTGCCAGCAGCTTAGACAGGGCGGGAGAGACCCAGTACTTC. Its protein is CASSLDRAGETQYF.

The V call is TRBV19, the J call TRBJ1-2, with D unresolved. Between the trimmed V and J ends, which lost 1 base and 0 bases, there was a span of 6 bases. Germline V CDR1 and CDR2: LNHDA, SQIVND (reference sequence). CDR3 length equals 14 residues. The CDR3 DNA reads TGTGCCAGTAGTATAGGGTCAGCTAACTATGGCTACACCTTC. Translation gives CASSIGSANYGYTF.

The rearrangement links TRBV5-1 to TRBJ1-3, with D tentatively TRBD1 (5 bases). V lost 3 bases and J 1 base, leaving 8 bases between the germline ends. The CDR3 spans 14 residues. Germline CDR1 and CDR2: SGHRS and YFSETQ. As DNA, the CDR3 is TGCGCCAGCAGCTCCGACAGTTCTGGAAACACCATATATTTT. This gives the protein CASSSDSSGNTIYF.

The V gene is TRBV9, the J gene TRBJ2-5; D is possibly TRBD1 (5 bases). CDR1 SGDLS and CDR2 YYNGEE come from the germline V gene. The CDR3 extends over 13 amino acids. The germline V and J ends were trimmed by 2 bases and 4 bases, with 9 bases remaining between them. CDR3 nucleotide sequence: TGTGCCAGCAGCGTGGCAGGGTCAGAGACCCAGTACTTC. Encoded protein: CASSVAGSETQYF. The full variable domain, completed using reference TRBV9 and TRBJ2-5, is DSGVTQTPKHLITATGQRVTLRCSPRSGDLSVYWYQQSLDQGLQFLIQYYNGEERAKGNILERFSAQQFPDLHSELNLSSLELGDSALYFCASSVAGSETQYFGPGTRLLVL.

The chain has TRBV30 and TRBJ2-7, with TRBD1 matching over 9 bases. There are 14 residues in the CDR3. The V gene's germline CDR1 is GTSNPN and CDR2 SVGIG (reference sequence). The junction had 7 bases not matched to a gene; V was cut back by 2 bases and J by 5 bases. The CDR3 coding sequence is TGTGCCTGGAGTACCGGGACAGGGATCCACGAGCAGTACTTC. Its translation is CAWSTGTGIHEQYF.

This clone was counted a few times. The chain combines TRBV6-1 with TRBJ2-7; a possible D gene is TRBD2 (5 bases). Trimming removed 2 bases at V and 6 bases at J, with 11 bases between. The V gene's germline CDR1 is MNHNS and CDR2 SASEGT. There are 13 residues in the CDR3. In nucleotides, the CDR3 is TGTGCCAGCAGTGAACCGGGGTCCGGCGAGCAGTACTTC. Protein sequence: CASSEPGSGEQYF.

The chain couples TRBV6-5 to TRBJ1-4; 8 bases are a match to TRBD1. Germline V gene sequence: CDR1 MNHEY, CDR2 SVGAGI. The junction had 1 base not matched to a gene; V was cut back by 6 bases and J by 4 bases. This CDR3 contains 13 residues. The CDR3 here is CASRTGDNEKLFF. CDR3 in DNA: TGTGCCAGCAGGACAGGGGATAATGAAAAACTGTTTTTT.